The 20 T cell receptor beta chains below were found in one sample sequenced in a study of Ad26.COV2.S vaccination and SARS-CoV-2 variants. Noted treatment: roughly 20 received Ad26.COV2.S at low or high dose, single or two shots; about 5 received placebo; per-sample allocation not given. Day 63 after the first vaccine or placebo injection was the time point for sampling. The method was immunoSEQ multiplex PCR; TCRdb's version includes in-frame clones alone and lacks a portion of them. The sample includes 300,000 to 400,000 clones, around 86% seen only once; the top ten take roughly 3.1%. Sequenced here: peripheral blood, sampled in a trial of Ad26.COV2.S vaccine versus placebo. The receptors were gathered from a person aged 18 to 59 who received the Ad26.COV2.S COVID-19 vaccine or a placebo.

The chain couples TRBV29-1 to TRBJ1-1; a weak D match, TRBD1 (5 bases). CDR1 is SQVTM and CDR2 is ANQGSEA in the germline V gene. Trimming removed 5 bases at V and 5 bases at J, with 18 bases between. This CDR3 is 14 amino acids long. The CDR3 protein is CSVISITGRTEAFF. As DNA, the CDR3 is TGCAGCGTTATCAGTATTACAGGAAGGACTGAAGCTTTCTTT.

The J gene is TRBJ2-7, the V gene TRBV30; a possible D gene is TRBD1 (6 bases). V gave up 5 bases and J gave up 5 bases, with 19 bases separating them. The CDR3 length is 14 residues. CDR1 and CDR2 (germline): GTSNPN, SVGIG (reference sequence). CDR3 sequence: CAWAGFARGHEQYF. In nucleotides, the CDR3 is TGTGCCTGGGCCGGGTTTGCCAGGGGCCACGAGCAGTACTTC.

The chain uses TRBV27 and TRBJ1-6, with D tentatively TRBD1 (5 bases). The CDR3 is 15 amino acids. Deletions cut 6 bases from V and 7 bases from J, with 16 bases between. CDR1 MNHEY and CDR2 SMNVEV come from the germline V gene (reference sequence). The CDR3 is CASSPSLGVNSPLHF. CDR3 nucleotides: TGTGCCAGCAGCCCCAGCCTAGGGGTCAATTCACCCCTCCACTTT.

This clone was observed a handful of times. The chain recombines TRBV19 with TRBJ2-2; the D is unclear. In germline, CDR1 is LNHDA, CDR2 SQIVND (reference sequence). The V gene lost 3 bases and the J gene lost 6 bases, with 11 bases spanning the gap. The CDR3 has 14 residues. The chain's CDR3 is CASSMGRESGELFF. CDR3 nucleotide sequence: TGTGCCAGTAGTATGGGTAGGGAATCCGGGGAGCTGTTTTTT.

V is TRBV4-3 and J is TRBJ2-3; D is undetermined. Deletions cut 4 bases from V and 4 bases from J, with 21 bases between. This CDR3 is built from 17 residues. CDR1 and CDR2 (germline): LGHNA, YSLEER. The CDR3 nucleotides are TGCGCCAGCAGCCCCACGCGAACCTTGCCCTGGGCAGATACGCAGTATTTT. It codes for CASSPTRTLPWADTQYF.

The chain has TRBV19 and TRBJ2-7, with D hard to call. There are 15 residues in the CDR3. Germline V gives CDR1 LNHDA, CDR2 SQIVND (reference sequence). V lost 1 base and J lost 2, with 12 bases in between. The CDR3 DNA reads TGTGCCAGTAGTATAGTCTTTGAAAGACCCTACGAGCAGTACTTC. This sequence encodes CASSIVFERPYEQYF.

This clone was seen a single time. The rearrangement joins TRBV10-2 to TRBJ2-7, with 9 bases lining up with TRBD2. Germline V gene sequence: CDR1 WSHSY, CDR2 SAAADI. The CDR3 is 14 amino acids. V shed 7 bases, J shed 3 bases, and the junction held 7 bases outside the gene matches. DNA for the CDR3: TGCGCCAGCACGGGGCGGGGGGGCGGCTACGAGCAGTACTTC. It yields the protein CASTGRGGGYEQYF.

The CDR3 DNA reads TGTGCCACTCCGGGACAGAACACCGGGGAGCTGTTTTTT. It is translated as CATPGQNTGELFF. The chain employs TRBV19 and TRBJ2-2; possible D gene TRBD1, 6 bases. Between the trimmed V and J ends, which lost 10 bases and 1 base, there was a span of 10 bases. The CDR3 is 13 residues long. CDR1 is LNHDA and CDR2 is SQIVND in the germline V gene (reference sequence). Full variable domain (missing parts from reference TRBV19 and TRBJ2-2): DGGITQSPKYLFRKEGQNVTLSCEQNLNHDAMYWYRQDPGQGLRLIYYSQIVNDFQKGDIAEGYSVSREKKESFPLTVTSAQKNPTAFYLCATPGQNTGELFFGEGSRLTVL.

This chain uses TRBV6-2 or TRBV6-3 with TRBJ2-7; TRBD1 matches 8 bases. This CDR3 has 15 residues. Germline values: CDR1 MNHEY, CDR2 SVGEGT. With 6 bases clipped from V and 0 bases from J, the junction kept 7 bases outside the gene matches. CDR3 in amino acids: CASSPGQENSYEQYF. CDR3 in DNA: TGTGCCAGCAGCCCGGGACAGGAAAACTCCTACGAGCAGTACTTC.

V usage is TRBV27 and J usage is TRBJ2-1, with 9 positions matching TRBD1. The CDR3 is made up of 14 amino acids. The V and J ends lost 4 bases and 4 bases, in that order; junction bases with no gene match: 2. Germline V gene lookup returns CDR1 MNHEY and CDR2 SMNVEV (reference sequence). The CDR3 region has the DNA TGTGCCAGCAGTTGGGACAGGGCGTACAATGAGCAGTTCTTC. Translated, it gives CASSWDRAYNEQFF.

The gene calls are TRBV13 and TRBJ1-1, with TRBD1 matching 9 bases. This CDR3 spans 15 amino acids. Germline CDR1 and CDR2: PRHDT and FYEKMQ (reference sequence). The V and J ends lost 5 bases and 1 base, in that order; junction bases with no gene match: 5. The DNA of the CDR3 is TGTGCCAGCAGCCCCTGGGACAGGGAGAACACTGAAGCTTTCTTT. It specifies CASSPWDRENTEAFF.

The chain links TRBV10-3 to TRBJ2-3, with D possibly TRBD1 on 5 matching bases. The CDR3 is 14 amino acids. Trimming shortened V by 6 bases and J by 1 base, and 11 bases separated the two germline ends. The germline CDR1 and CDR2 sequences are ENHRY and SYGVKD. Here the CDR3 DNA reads TGTGCCATCAGCATAAGCAGGGGCACAGATACGCAGTATTTT. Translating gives CAISISRGTDTQYF.

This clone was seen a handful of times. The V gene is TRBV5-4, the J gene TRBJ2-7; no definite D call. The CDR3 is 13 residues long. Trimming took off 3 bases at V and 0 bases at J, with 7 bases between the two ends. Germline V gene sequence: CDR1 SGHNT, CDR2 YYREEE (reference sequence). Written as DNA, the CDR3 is TGTGCCAGCAGCTGGAGCCCCTCCTACGAGCAGTACTTC. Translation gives CASSWSPSYEQYF.

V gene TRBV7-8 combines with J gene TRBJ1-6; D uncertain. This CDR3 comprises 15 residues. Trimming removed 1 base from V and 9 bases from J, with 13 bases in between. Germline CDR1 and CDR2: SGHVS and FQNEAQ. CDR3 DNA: TGTGCCAGCAGCTTAGTTGAAGGGTTATTTTCACCCCTCCACTTT. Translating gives CASSLVEGLFSPLHF. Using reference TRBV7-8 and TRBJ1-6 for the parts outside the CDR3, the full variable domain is GAGVSQSPRYKVAKRGQDVALRCDPISGHVSLFWYQQALGQGPEFLTYFQNEAQLDKSGLPSDRFFAERPEGSVSTLKIQRTQQEDSAVYLCASSLVEGLFSPLHFGNGTRLTVT.

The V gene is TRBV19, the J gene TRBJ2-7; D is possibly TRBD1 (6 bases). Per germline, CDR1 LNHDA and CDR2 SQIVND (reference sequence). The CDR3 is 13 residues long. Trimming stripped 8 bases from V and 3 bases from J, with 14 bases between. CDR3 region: CASSGQFLYEQYF. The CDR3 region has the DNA TGTGCCAGTTCAGGACAGTTCCTCTACGAGCAGTACTTC.

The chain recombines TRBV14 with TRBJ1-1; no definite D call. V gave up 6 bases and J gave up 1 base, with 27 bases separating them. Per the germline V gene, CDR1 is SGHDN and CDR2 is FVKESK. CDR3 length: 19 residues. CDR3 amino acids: CASSQALWRRSRRNTEAFF. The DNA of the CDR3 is TGTGCCAGCAGTCAGGCCCTCTGGAGAAGATCGAGGAGGAACACTGAAGCTTTCTTT. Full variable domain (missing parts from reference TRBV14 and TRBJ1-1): EAGVTQFPSHSVIEKGQTVTLRCDPISGHDNLYWYRRVMGKEIKFLLHFVKESKQDESGMPNNRFLAERTGGTYSTLKVQPAELEDSGVYFCASSQALWRRSRRNTEAFFGQGTRLTVV.

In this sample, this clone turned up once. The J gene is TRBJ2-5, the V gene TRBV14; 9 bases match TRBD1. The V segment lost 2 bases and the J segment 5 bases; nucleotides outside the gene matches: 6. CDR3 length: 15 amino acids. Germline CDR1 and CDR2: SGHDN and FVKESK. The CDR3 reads CASSQYRGRGETQYF. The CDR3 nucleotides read TGTGCCAGCAGCCAATACAGGGGGCGCGGGGAGACCCAGTACTTC.

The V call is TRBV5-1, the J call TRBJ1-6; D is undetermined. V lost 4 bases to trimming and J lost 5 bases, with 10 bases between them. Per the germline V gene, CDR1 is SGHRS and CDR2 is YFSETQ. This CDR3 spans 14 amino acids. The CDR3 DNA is TGCGCCAGCAGCCCGCGACGGGATAATTCACCCCTCCACTTT. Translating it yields CASSPRRDNSPLHF.

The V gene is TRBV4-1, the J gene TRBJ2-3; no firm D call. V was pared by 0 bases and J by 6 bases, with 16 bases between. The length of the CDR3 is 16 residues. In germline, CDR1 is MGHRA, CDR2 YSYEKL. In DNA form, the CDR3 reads TGCGCCAGCAGCCAAGATCGGACCCGCCTGCCCGATACGCAGTATTTT. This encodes CASSQDRTRLPDTQYF.

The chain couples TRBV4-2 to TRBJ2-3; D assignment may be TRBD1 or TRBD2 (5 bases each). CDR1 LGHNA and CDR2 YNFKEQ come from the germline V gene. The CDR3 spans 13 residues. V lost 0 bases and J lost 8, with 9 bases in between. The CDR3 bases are TGTGCCAGCAGCCAAGACGGGGCACGTACGCAGTATTTT. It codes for CASSQDGARTQYF.